These 19 T cell receptor beta chains were sequenced from one sample in a study of T cell responses to AZD1222 COVID-19 vaccine. Libraries were prepared by immunoSEQ multiplex PCR; TCRdb keeps only in-frame clonotypes and omits some of them. The sample comprises fewer than 120,000 clones, about 90% of which are singletons, and 2.5% to 3.5% rests with the top ten. Source: peripheral blood, taken on day 0 of AZD1222 vaccination. The receptors were gathered from an adult in good health.

The chain links TRBV27 to TRBJ1-4; no clear D gene. Germline assignment: CDR1 MNHEY and CDR2 SMNVEV (reference sequence). V was clipped by 7 bases and J by 1 base, with 16 bases between them. The CDR3 is 16 amino acids. CDR3 region: CASTSSYDVTNEKLFF. As DNA, the CDR3 is TGTGCCAGCACTTCATCTTACGATGTAACTAATGAAAAACTGTTTTTT.

Only one count was recorded for this clone. The chain has TRBV9 and TRBJ2-3, with 8 bases aligning to TRBD2. Germline CDR1 reads SGDLS; CDR2 reads YYNGEE. J was trimmed by 4 bases and V by 3 bases; bases with no gene match: 10. CDR3 length: 16 residues. CDR3 sequence: CASSAIQAGAADTQYF. The CDR3 bases are TGTGCCAGCAGCGCCATTCAAGCGGGGGCCGCAGATACGCAGTATTTT.

The chain employs TRBV29-1 and TRBJ1-1; TRBD1 agrees at 7 bases. With 5 bases clipped from V and 10 bases from J, the junction kept 7 bases outside the gene matches. Germline V gene sequence: CDR1 SQVTM, CDR2 ANQGSEA. The CDR3 is made up of 11 amino acids. CDR3 residues: CSVHDRVRAFF. CDR3 nucleotides: TGCAGCGTTCATGACAGGGTAAGAGCTTTCTTT. The whole variable domain, remainder taken from reference TRBV29-1 and TRBJ1-1, is SAVISQKPSRDICQRGTSLTIQCQVDSQVTMMFWYRQQPGQSLTLIATANQGSEATYESGFVIDKFPISRPNLTFSTLTVSNMSPEDSSIYLCSVHDRVRAFFGQGTRLTVV.

Points on this clone: The junction shows a germline mismatch at one end, possibly a read error. The chain couples TRBV28 to TRBJ1-1; no clear D gene. CDR1 is MDHEN and CDR2 is SYDVKM in the germline V gene. The CDR3 spans 12 residues. The CDR3 protein is CASSSGSTQAFF. The CDR3, as DNA: TGTGCCAGCAGTTCTGGATCCACTCAAGCTTTCTTT.

A few counts support this clone. The chain combines TRBV27 with TRBJ1-1; possible D gene TRBD1, 5 bases. V was cut by 0 bases and J by 4 bases, with 18 bases left in between. The germline V gene has CDR1 MNHEY and CDR2 SMNVEV (reference sequence). The CDR3 is made up of 17 amino acids. The CDR3 loop reads CASSLSLEGRLATEAFF. DNA of the CDR3: TGTGCCAGCAGTTTATCCCTGGAGGGGCGTTTGGCCACTGAAGCTTTCTTT.

This clone was observed a single time. The gene calls are TRBV10-2 and TRBJ2-3; TRBD2 matches at 9 bases. Trimming at V came to 10 bases and at J to 0 bases, leaving 5 bases not matched to a gene. From germline, CDR1 is WSHSY and CDR2 SAAADI. The CDR3 covers 14 residues. CDR3: CATSSGRSTDTQYF. CDR3 DNA: TGCGCCACCTCGAGCGGGAGGAGCACAGATACGCAGTATTTT.

The chain joins TRBV14 to TRBJ1-4; TRBD1 is a possible D gene (5 bases). This CDR3 is 14 amino acids long. Per the germline V gene, CDR1 is SGHDN and CDR2 is FVKESK. The ends were cut back, 4 bases at V and 6 bases at J, with 12 bases in the middle. The CDR3 sequence: CASSPGPTYEKLFF. In nucleotides, the CDR3 is TGTGCCAGCAGCCCGGGACCGACCTATGAAAAACTGTTTTTT.

The rearrangement uses TRBV19 and TRBJ1-6; 8 nucleotides line up with TRBD1. Germline CDR1 LNHDA, CDR2 SQIVND (reference sequence). This CDR3 is 15 amino acids long. J gave up 7 bases and V 5 bases, and 7 bases lay outside the gene matches. CDR3 residues: CASSVATGANSPLHF. The CDR3 DNA follows: TGTGCCAGTAGTGTGGCGACAGGGGCAAATTCACCCCTCCACTTT.

V usage is TRBV3-1 (or the pseudogene TRBV3-2) and J usage is TRBJ1-1; 9 bases map to TRBD1. CDR3 length: 14 amino acids. Germline V gene data show CDR1 as LGHDT and CDR2 as YNNKEL (reference sequence). V dropped 1 base and J dropped 4; count of bases not matched to a gene: 1. In nucleotides, the CDR3 is TGTGCCAGCAGCCAAGTGGACAGGGGCACTGAAGCTTTCTTT. This encodes CASSQVDRGTEAFF.

The chain joins TRBV18 to TRBJ1-1, with D unresolved. There are 15 residues in the CDR3. Germline CDR1 KGHSH, CDR2 LQKENI. V was clipped by 2 bases and J by 0 bases, with 10 bases between them. CDR3 protein: CASSPGSALNTEAFF. The CDR3 DNA reads TGTGCCAGCTCACCAGGCTCTGCTCTGAACACTGAAGCTTTCTTT.

V usage is TRBV5-1 and J usage is TRBJ1-5; D is uncertain. CDR3 length equals 14 residues. The V end was cut by 5 bases, the J end by 7 bases, with 16 bases between. Germline values: CDR1 SGHRS, CDR2 YFSETQ. In nucleotides, the CDR3 is TGCGCCAGCAGTCCTGACGGTTCTGGGCAGCCCCAGCATTTT. Protein sequence: CASSPDGSGQPQHF.

J is TRBJ1-2 and V is TRBV15; 7 bases align to TRBD1. The CDR3 is 13 amino acids. Losses at the gene ends were 4 bases for V and 8 bases for J; bases not matched to a gene: 7. Germline-derived CDR1 and CDR2 are LNHNV and YYDKDF (reference sequence). As DNA, the CDR3 is TGTGCCACCAGCAAACGGACAGGTCAAGGCTACACCTTC. Its protein is CATSKRTGQGYTF.

The genes are TRBV6-2 or TRBV6-3 and TRBJ2-7; D may be TRBD1 (5 bases). The germline CDR1 and CDR2 sequences are MNHEY and SVGEGT. The CDR3 is 13 amino acids. V was clipped by 6 bases and J by 5 bases, with 14 bases between them. The CDR3 sequence is CASRPPGSNEQYF. DNA for the CDR3: TGTGCCAGCAGGCCTCCAGGGTCCAACGAGCAGTACTTC.

The chain joins TRBV20-1 to TRBJ2-5; 8 positions agree with TRBD2. The germline V gene encodes CDR1 DFQATT and CDR2 SNEGSKA (reference sequence). CDR3 length: 14 amino acids. V was pared by 3 bases and J by 5 bases, with 8 bases of the junction left unmatched. The chain's CDR3 is CSASVSGGQETQYF. The DNA for the CDR3 is TGCAGTGCTAGTGTATCGGGGGGGCAGGAGACCCAGTACTTC.

The chain uses TRBV7-2 and TRBJ1-2, with 10 bases identical to TRBD1. Germline values: CDR1 SGHTA, CDR2 FQGNSA. There are 16 residues in the CDR3. V lost 4 bases, J lost 7 bases, and 12 bases stayed unmatched. The CDR3 sequence: CASSSPPGQGESGYTF. The CDR3 DNA follows: TGTGCCAGCAGCTCCCCCCCCGGACAGGGGGAATCTGGCTACACCTTC.

The chain employs TRBV7-2 and TRBJ2-7, with 10 bases aligning to TRBD2. The V segment lost 3 bases and the J segment 2 bases; nucleotides outside the gene matches: 4. CDR1 is SGHTA, CDR2 FQGNSA, per germline. This CDR3 spans 15 amino acids. In DNA form, the CDR3 reads TGTGCCAGCAGCTTTCGGCTAGCGGGAGCCTACGAGCAGTACTTC. Translation gives CASSFRLAGAYEQYF. The complete variable domain, with remaining parts taken from reference TRBV7-2 and TRBJ2-7, reads GAGVSQSPSNKVTEKGKDVELRCDPISGHTALYWYRQSLGQGLEFLIYFQGNSAPDKSGLPSDRFSAERTGGSVSTLTIQRTQQEDSAVYLCASSFRLAGAYEQYFGPGTRLTVT.

V and J are TRBV6-6 and TRBJ1-4; the match to TRBD1 covers 11 bases. This CDR3 has 16 amino acids. Per the germline V gene, CDR1 is MNHNY and CDR2 is SVGAGI (reference sequence). The trim removed 4 bases at V and 6 bases at J, leaving 7 bases unmatched. The CDR3 sequence: CASSWARGQGDEKLFF. CDR3 bases: TGTGCCAGCAGTTGGGCCAGGGGACAGGGGGATGAAAAACTGTTTTTT.

This rearrangement joins TRBV5-1 to TRBJ2-7; 7 positions match TRBD1. The CDR3 has 14 residues. Germline CDR1 SGHRS, CDR2 YFSETQ. Trimming cost V 1 base and J 2 bases; bases outside gene matches: 3. CDR3 sequence (DNA): TGCGCCAGCAGCTTGTCGACAGGGCCCTACGAGCAGTACTTC. This gives the protein CASSLSTGPYEQYF.

V gene TRBV9 combines with J gene TRBJ1-1; D may be TRBD1 (5 bases). Trimming took off 0 bases at V and 5 bases at J, with 11 bases between the two ends. Germline CDR1 and CDR2: SGDLS and YYNGEE. The CDR3 consists of 14 residues. Written as DNA, the CDR3 is TGTGCCAGCAGCGTAGCGTTAAGGGGAACTGAAGCTTTCTTT. Protein product: CASSVALRGTEAFF.